The sequence of this T cell receptor (beta chain) was determined in a study of T cell repertoires in cytomegalovirus infection. Study-wide background: Matching HLA type, along with CMV infection, was indicated by public TCR beta signatures. Overall study findings and caveats: What dominated the ex vivo response were HLA-C-restricted CMV-specific TCR beta clonotypes. There were carriers of CMV plus the relevant HLA, and cumulative public TCR beta family frequency identified them.

This clonotype occurred many times. The antigen remains undetermined. Germline loops: CDR1 SGHVS, CDR2 FQNEAQ. V shed 2 bases and J shed 2 bases, with 12 bases lying between them. The CDR3 spans 15 residues. TCRdb passed the reads through MiXCR, listing each CDR3 protein once. Altogether 480,000 or so distinct CDR3 sequences are present, 10% to 12% being singletons, with the ten largest covering roughly 10%. The sequenced sample was PBMCs. J is TRBJ1-2 and V is TRBV7-8; the D gene is possibly TRBD1 (5 bases). This TCR came from a human donor in good health (CMV status not recorded). Some clones in this sample may be carry-over from other donors' samples. The DNA of the CDR3 is TGTGCCAGCAGCTTACGGCCAGGGTTGAACTATGGCTACACCTTC. It yields the protein CASSLRPGLNYGYTF.